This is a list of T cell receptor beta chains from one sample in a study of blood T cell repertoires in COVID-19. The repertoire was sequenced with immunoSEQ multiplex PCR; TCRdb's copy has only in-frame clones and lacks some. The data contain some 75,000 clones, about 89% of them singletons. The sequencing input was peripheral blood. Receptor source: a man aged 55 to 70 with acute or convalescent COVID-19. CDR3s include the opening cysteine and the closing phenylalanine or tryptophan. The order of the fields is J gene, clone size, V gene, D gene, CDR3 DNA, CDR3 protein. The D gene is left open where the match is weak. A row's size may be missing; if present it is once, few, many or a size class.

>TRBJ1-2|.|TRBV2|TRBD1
TGTGCCAGCAAGGGGACAGGGGCAAGCTATGGCTACACCTTC
CASKGTGASYGYTF
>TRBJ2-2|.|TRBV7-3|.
TGTGCCAGCAGCTTTATGGGGCTTAACACCGGGGAGCTGTTTTTT
CASSFMGLNTGELFF
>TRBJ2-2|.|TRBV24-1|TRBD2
TGTGCCACCAGTGAAGATCTAGCGGGAGCGGGGACCGGGGAGCTGTTTTTT
CATSEDLAGAGTGELFF
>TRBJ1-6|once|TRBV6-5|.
TGTGCCAGCAGTTACGCCCGCGGGGGTGATTCACCCCTCCACTTT
CASSYARGGDSPLHF
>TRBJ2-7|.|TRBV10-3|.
TGTGCCATCAGTGAGTTCTCAGGGTCCTACGAGCAGTACTTC
CAISEFSGSYEQYF
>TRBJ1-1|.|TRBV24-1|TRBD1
TGTGCCACCAGTGACGGGACAGCTGAAGCTTTCTTT
CATSDGTAEAFF
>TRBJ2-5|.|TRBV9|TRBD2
TGTGCCAGCAGCGTAGACGGGACTAGCTTGGAGACCCAGTACTTC
CASSVDGTSLETQYF
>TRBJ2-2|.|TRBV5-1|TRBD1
TGCGCCAGCAGCCCGACAGGGGGCGCTGACGGGGAGCTGTTTTTT
CASSPTGGADGELFF
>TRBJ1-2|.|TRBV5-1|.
TGCGCCAGCAGCTTGGCCTCAGGAAGAGCTAACTATGGCTACACCTTC
CASSLASGRANYGYTF
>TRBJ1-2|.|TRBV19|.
TGTGCCAGTACCTCACCCCCGGACAGTCTCTATGGCTACACCTTC
CASTSPPDSLYGYTF
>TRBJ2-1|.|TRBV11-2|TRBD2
TGTGCCAGCAGCTTGAGCCTAGCGGGAGCCTATGAGCAGTTCTTC
CASSLSLAGAYEQFF
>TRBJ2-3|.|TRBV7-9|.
TGTGCCAGCAGCCTGGGAGCAGATACGCAGTATTTT
CASSLGADTQYF
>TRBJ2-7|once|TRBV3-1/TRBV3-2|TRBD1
TGTGCCAGCAGCCAAAGATCAGGGGGTGGGGATCATGGCGAGCAGTACTTC
CASSQRSGGGDHGEQYF
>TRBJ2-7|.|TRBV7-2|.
TGTGCCAGCAGCTTAGTGGACAGCTCCTACGAGCAGTACTTC
CASSLVDSSYEQYF
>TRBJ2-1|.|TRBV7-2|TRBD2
TGTGCCAGCAGCTTATCCGGGAGCGGGAGGAAAAACAATGAGCAGTTCTTC
CASSLSGSGRKNNEQFF